A single sample gave rise to the 27 T cell receptor beta chains below, sequenced in a study of shared clonotypes between healthy human individuals. The table came from immunoSEQ multiplex PCR; TCRdb's copy has only in-frame clones and leaves some out. The table includes around 500,000 clones, more than 75% detected once. The sample comprised PBMCs. These receptor sequences come from a middle-aged woman in good health. Some clones in this sample may be carry-over from other donors' samples.

This clone was observed a handful of times. V gene TRBV10-2 combines with J gene TRBJ1-2, with TRBD1 identical over 9 bases. Per the germline V gene, CDR1 is WSHSY and CDR2 is SAAADI. Trimming at V came to 5 bases and at J to 2 bases, leaving 3 bases not matched to a gene. This CDR3 has 14 amino acids. CDR3 loop: CASSSGQGNYGYTF. CDR3 coding DNA: TGCGCCAGCAGTTCGGGACAGGGAAACTATGGCTACACCTTC.

CDR3 loop: CASSSPYSMLYEQYF. The CDR3 DNA reads as TGTGCCAGCAGCTCGCCCTACTCAATGCTCTACGAGCAGTACTTC. This chain joins TRBV7-2 and TRBJ2-7, with unresolved D. Deletions cut 4 bases from V and 3 bases from J, with 16 bases between. Germline CDR1 SGHTA, CDR2 FQGNSA. The CDR3 loop spans 15 amino acids.

This chain joins TRBV5-1 and TRBJ2-5, with TRBD2 as a possible D gene (5 bases). CDR1 and CDR2 from the germline V gene are SGHRS and YFSETQ. The ends were cut back, 2 bases at V and 6 bases at J, with 11 bases in the middle. CDR3 length equals 13 residues. CDR3 DNA sequence: TGCGCCAGCAGCTTAGAGGGCCGGCAGACCCAGTACTTC. It encodes CASSLEGRQTQYF.

This clone was seen only once. V is TRBV27 and J is TRBJ2-1; no clear D. CDR1 is MNHEY, CDR2 SMNVEV, per germline (reference sequence). V was shortened by 5 bases and J by 6 bases, with 11 bases between the two germline ends. CDR3 length equals 13 residues. CDR3 sequence: CASSPLEGNEQFF. In DNA, the CDR3 is TGTGCCAGCAGTCCCCTCGAAGGCAATGAGCAGTTCTTC.

This chain's CDR3 is CASRETGYATEAFF. The CDR3 DNA sequence: TGTGCCAGCAGAGAGACAGGGTATGCCACTGAAGCTTTCTTT. This chain links TRBV6-5 with TRBJ1-1; 7 bases align to TRBD1. J lost 4 bases, V lost 6 bases, and 8 bases had no gene match. Germline CDR1 MNHEY, CDR2 SVGAGI. This CDR3 has 14 residues.

This clone was seen only a few times. This chain connects TRBV11-2 to TRBJ1-1; D not certain. With 2 bases removed from V and 4 bases from J, the gap between germline ends came to 14 bases. Germline CDR1 and CDR2: SGHAT and FQNNGV. This CDR3 region has 15 residues. Here the CDR3 DNA reads TGTGCCAGCAGCTTAAAAGGTTCGGAGGTCACTGAAGCTTTCTTT. Its protein is CASSLKGSEVTEAFF.

The rearrangement joins TRBV27 to TRBJ2-5; TRBD1 matches at 9 bases. The CDR3 length is 13 residues. Trimming removed 5 bases from V and 5 bases from J; junction bases left unmatched: 3. The germline CDR1 and CDR2 sequences are MNHEY and SMNVEV (reference sequence). CDR3 in amino acids: CASSHGQGETQYF. The CDR3, as DNA: TGTGCCAGCAGTCACGGACAGGGGGAGACCCAGTACTTC.

This chain joins TRBV2 and TRBJ1-5; TRBD1 matches 8 bases. Germline V lookup: CDR1 SNHLY, CDR2 FYNNEI. The V gene end was trimmed by 2 bases and the J gene end by 3 bases; junction bases not matched to a gene: 3. The CDR3 length is 15 residues. The CDR3 DNA reads TGTGCCAGCAGTGAACAGGGGGCAAACAATCAGCCCCAGCATTTT. It encodes CASSEQGANNQPQHF.

V usage is TRBV7-9 and J usage is TRBJ1-5; no clear D gene. Germline values: CDR1 SEHNR, CDR2 FQNEAQ (reference sequence). The CDR3 has 15 residues. Trimming stripped 5 bases from V and 5 bases from J, with 16 bases between. CDR3 region: CASSQDRAGYQPQHF. For the CDR3, the DNA is TGTGCCAGCAGCCAAGATAGGGCGGGGTATCAGCCCCAGCATTTT.

This chain joins TRBV6-1 and TRBJ2-7, with TRBD1 identical over 7 bases. There are 16 residues in the CDR3. V lost 3 bases, J lost 3 bases, and 11 bases stayed unmatched. CDR1 and CDR2 (germline): MNHNS, SASEGT. Here the CDR3 reads CASSDPPDRVDYEQYF. CDR3 sequence (DNA): TGTGCCAGCAGTGACCCACCCGACAGGGTAGACTACGAGCAGTACTTC.

This sequence joins TRBV10-1 and TRBJ2-3, with D maybe TRBD2 (5 bases). Germline V gene sequence: CDR1 WNHNN, CDR2 SYGVQD (reference sequence). The length of the CDR3 is 15 residues. The germline V and J ends were trimmed by 0 bases and 6 bases, with 13 bases remaining between them. The chain's CDR3 is CASSESGLTPDTQYF. The CDR3 DNA follows: TGCGCCAGCAGTGAGTCTGGACTCACCCCGGATACGCAGTATTTT.

This chain uses TRBV7-9 with TRBJ2-7; 7 nucleotides match TRBD1. The trim removed 1 base at V and 6 bases at J, leaving 6 bases unmatched. The CDR3 totals 14 residues. The germline V gene has CDR1 SEHNR and CDR2 FQNEAQ (reference sequence). CDR3 nucleotides: TGTGCCAGCAGCTTAGACAGGGGAGCCGGCGAGCAGTACTTC. It encodes CASSLDRGAGEQYF.

This clone was seen more than once but under ten times. The chain recombines TRBV6-1 with TRBJ2-1; the match to TRBD2 covers 9 bases. This CDR3 comprises 15 residues. Germline CDR1 MNHNS, CDR2 SASEGT. V lost 5 bases to trimming and J lost 1 base; unmatched junction nucleotides: 3. CDR3 sequence (DNA): TGTGCCAGCAGTAACCTAGCGGGATCCTACAATGAGCAGTTCTTC. Amino acids: CASSNLAGSYNEQFF.

The CDR3 loop reads CAWSVRLWEAEAFF. CDR3 nucleotide sequence: TGTGCCTGGAGTGTACGGTTGTGGGAGGCTGAAGCTTTCTTT. This chain joins TRBV30 and TRBJ1-1; D call uncertain. This CDR3 has 14 amino acids. With 0 bases removed from V and 6 bases from J, the gap between germline ends came to 14 bases. From germline, CDR1 is GTSNPN and CDR2 SVGIG (reference sequence).

The rearrangement joins TRBV5-1 to TRBJ2-7; the match to TRBD2 covers 10 bases. Germline values: CDR1 SGHRS, CDR2 YFSETQ. CDR3 length: 15 amino acids. V dropped 5 bases and J dropped 2; count of bases not matched to a gene: 7. The CDR3 DNA sequence: TGCGCCAGCAGACTGACTAGCGGGCTCGCCTACGAGCAGTACTTC. As protein: CASRLTSGLAYEQYF.

The chain is built from TRBV30 and TRBJ2-5; D not certain. The CDR3 has 15 residues. Germline CDR1 and CDR2: GTSNPN and SVGIG (reference sequence). V was clipped by 2 bases and J by 2 bases, with 15 bases between them. CDR3 bases: TGTGCCTGGAGTTCCCTCGAAGTAGGACAAGAGACCCAGTACTTC. It encodes CAWSSLEVGQETQYF.

The rearrangement joins TRBV18 to TRBJ2-1, with 7 bases matching TRBD2. The CDR3 extends over 17 amino acids. Germline lookup yields CDR1 KGHSH and CDR2 LQKENI. Trimming removed 1 base from V and 4 bases from J; junction bases left unmatched: 10. In DNA, the CDR3 is TGTGCCAGCTCACCACGTCTAGCGGAAGCCCTGTACAATGAGCAGTTCTTC. It translates to CASSPRLAEALYNEQFF.

The chain links TRBV18 to TRBJ2-2; TRBD2 agrees at 7 bases. Germline CDR1 is KGHSH and CDR2 is LQKENI. Trimming took 6 bases from V and 0 from J; bases not matched to a gene: 13. The CDR3 length is 18 residues. The CDR3 region is CASSPRSPGGSNTGELFF. The DNA of the CDR3 is TGTGCCAGCTCCCCCCGGAGTCCGGGAGGTTCGAACACCGGGGAGCTGTTTTTT.

The V call is TRBV27, the J call TRBJ2-7; D is uncertain. Per germline, CDR1 MNHEY and CDR2 SMNVEV (reference sequence). The CDR3 loop spans 15 amino acids. Trimming removed 5 bases at V and 4 bases at J, with 18 bases between. CDR3 nucleotide sequence: TGTGCCAGCAGTCCCGCCGACAAGAGTGTTTACGAGCAGTACTTC. Protein product: CASSPADKSVYEQYF.

In DNA form, the CDR3 reads TGTGCCATCAGTCCAAACCCGACTAGCGGGAGGTTCCCTACCTACGAGCAGTACTTC. This gives the protein CAISPNPTSGRFPTYEQYF. The chain couples TRBV10-3 to TRBJ2-7; TRBD2 agrees at 13 bases. The CDR3 contains 19 residues. The junction had 15 bases not matched to a gene; V was cut back by 5 bases and J by 2 bases. Germline CDR1 reads ENHRY; CDR2 reads SYGVKD.

Remarks on this clone: A read error likely explains this, since a far larger clone differs by one base. The rearrangement joins TRBV7-9 to TRBJ2-7; D possibly matches TRBD1 or TRBD2 (5 bases each). The germline V gene encodes CDR1 SEHNR and CDR2 FQNEAQ (reference sequence). The CDR3 is made up of 14 amino acids. CDR3 sequence reads: CASGLVGTSYEQYF. The CDR3, as DNA: TGTGCCAGCGGCTTAGTAGGGACCAGCTACGAGCAGTACTTC.

The gene calls are TRBV4-2 and TRBJ2-5, with TRBD1 matching 9 bases. CDR1 and CDR2 (germline): LGHNA, YNFKEQ. This CDR3 is built from 14 residues. With 4 bases clipped from V and 7 bases from J, the junction kept 7 bases outside the gene matches. CDR3 region: CASSPRRTGATQYF. CDR3 DNA: TGTGCCAGCAGCCCGAGGCGGACAGGGGCGACCCAGTACTTC.

This chain uses TRBV2 with TRBJ2-3, with D perhaps matching TRBD2 (5 bases). Per the germline V gene, CDR1 is SNHLY and CDR2 is FYNNEI. This CDR3 spans 13 amino acids. The V gene lost 9 bases and the J gene lost 5 bases, with 15 bases spanning the gap. CDR3 DNA: TGTGCCAGTAACCGGGATCTCAAAGATACGCAGTATTTT. Residues: CASNRDLKDTQYF.

The J gene is TRBJ2-1, the V gene TRBV4-3; D possibly matches TRBD1 or TRBD2 (6 bases each). CDR3 length: 14 residues. CDR1 and CDR2 from the germline V gene are LGHNA and YSLEER. The ends were cut back, 2 bases at V and 8 bases at J, with 13 bases in the middle. The CDR3 nucleotides read TGCGCCAGCAGCCAAAGTGTTAGGGGGGATGAGCAGTTCTTC. This codes for CASSQSVRGDEQFF.

CDR3 sequence (DNA): TGTGCCAGCAGCTTGGAGGGACGGCAAGAGACCCAGTACTTC. Its protein is CASSLEGRQETQYF. The V and J genes are TRBV5-4 and TRBJ2-5; TRBD1 or TRBD2 may be the D gene (5 bases each). In germline, CDR1 is SGHNT, CDR2 YYREEE (reference sequence). V was shortened by 0 bases and J by 2 bases, with 8 bases between the two germline ends. The CDR3 is 14 residues long. Complete variable domain (other parts from reference TRBV5-4 and TRBJ2-5): ETGVTQSPTHLIKTRGQQVTLRCSSQSGHNTVSWYQQALGQGPQFIFQYYREEENGRGNFPPRFSGLQFPNYSSELNVNALELDDSALYLCASSLEGRQETQYFGPGTRLLVL.

This chain joins TRBV30 and TRBJ2-5; 8 positions match TRBD2. CDR1 and CDR2 (germline): GTSNPN, SVGIG (reference sequence). The CDR3 extends over 15 amino acids. V shed 0 bases, J shed 7 bases, and the junction held 10 bases outside the gene matches. This CDR3 reads CAWSVPREGGVTQYF. The CDR3, as DNA: TGTGCCTGGAGTGTACCCCGGGAGGGTGGCGTGACCCAGTACTTC.

V gene TRBV19 combines with J gene TRBJ2-4, with D hard to call. V dropped 3 bases and J dropped 5 bases, with 17 bases sitting between them. The germline CDR1 and CDR2 sequences are LNHDA and SQIVND (reference sequence). The CDR3 has 16 residues. The DNA for the CDR3 is TGTGCCAGTAGTATCGGGCCGCGAAATTACGAAAACATTCAGTACTTC. Encoded protein: CASSIGPRNYENIQYF.